One sample yielded the 15 T cell receptor beta chains listed below, sequenced in a study of PD-1 blockade in classical Hodgkin lymphoma. Patients all relapsed after autologous stem cell transplantation, and there was variation in brentuximab vedotin exposure. Some clones are missing from TCRdb's copy, which holds only in-frame ones; the method was immunoSEQ multiplex PCR. This table holds approximately 44,000 clones, approximately 80% found once. This sample comprised peripheral blood mononuclear cells (PBMCs), obtained at baseline. The receptors stem from a human donor with classical Hodgkin lymphoma.

The rearrangement links TRBV6-1 to TRBJ1-2; D not resolved. V was pared by 6 bases and J by 7 bases, with 9 bases between. This CDR3 is 11 amino acids long. The germline CDR1 and CDR2 sequences are MNHNS and SASEGT. In nucleotides, the CDR3 is TGTGCCAGCAGGTCGACACTTGGCTACACCTTC. It codes for CASRSTLGYTF.

Only a few counts were recorded for this clone. The chain carries TRBV7-2 and TRBJ1-5; D not certain. From germline, CDR1 is SGHTA and CDR2 FQGNSA. Trimming removed 3 bases at V and 7 bases at J, with 10 bases between. The length of the CDR3 is 13 residues. The CDR3 loop is CASSLGIDQPQHF. The CDR3 DNA is TGTGCCAGCAGCTTGGGGATTGACCAGCCCCAGCATTTT.

This clone was picked up a small number of times. The chain recombines TRBV12-2 with TRBJ1-5; the table's D call of TRBD1 was not tested on the DNA. TRBV12-2 is a documented pseudogene. There are 17 residues in the CDR3. CDR3 loop: CASRRGGVTHSNQPQHF. The CDR3 coding sequence is TGTGCAAGCCGGCGAGGGGGCGTGACTCATAGCAATCAGCCCCAGCATTTT.

CDR3 sequence: CASSQDNRPGTEAFF. The CDR3 nucleotides read TGCGCCAGCAGCCAAGACAACAGACCAGGGACTGAAGCTTTCTTT. The genes are TRBV4-3 and TRBJ1-1; weak D call: TRBD1 (5 bases). From germline, CDR1 is LGHNA and CDR2 YSLEER. Trimming cost V 0 bases and J 5 bases, with 13 bases left between them. The CDR3 is 15 residues long.

The J gene is TRBJ2-3, the V gene TRBV29-1, with D possibly being TRBD2 (5 bases). This CDR3 is 13 amino acids long. The germline V gene has CDR1 SQVTM and CDR2 ANQGSEA. V was cut by 7 bases and J by 1 base, with 12 bases left in between. In DNA form, the CDR3 reads TGCAGCGCCACTTCGAGGGGCACAGATACGCAGTATTTT. It translates to CSATSRGTDTQYF.

The chain recombines TRBV30 with TRBJ1-2; D may be TRBD1 (5 bases). This CDR3 contains 14 residues. Trimming left V 3 bases short and J 8 bases short, with 19 bases between. Germline values: CDR1 GTSNPN, CDR2 SVGIG (reference sequence). CDR3 amino acids: CAWSGDNLRGGYTF. DNA of the CDR3: TGTGCCTGGAGCGGAGATAACTTAAGGGGCGGCTACACCTTC.

The chain employs TRBV7-2 and TRBJ1-5; D gene ambiguous. This CDR3 has 12 residues. The germline gives CDR1 SGHTA, CDR2 FQGNSA. V was pared by 4 bases and J by 6 bases, with 7 bases between. The CDR3 region is CASSSRGQPQHF. Written as DNA, the CDR3 is TGTGCCAGCAGCTCGCGCGGTCAGCCCCAGCATTTT. Filled out from reference TRBV7-2 and TRBJ1-5, the complete variable domain reads GAGVSQSPSNKVTEKGKDVELRCDPISGHTALYWYRQSLGQGLEFLIYFQGNSAPDKSGLPSDRFSAERTGGSVSTLTIQRTQQEDSAVYLCASSSRGQPQHFGDGTRLSIL.

V usage is TRBV19 and J usage is TRBJ2-7, with 7 bases lining up with TRBD1. The CDR3 has 14 residues. Losses at the gene ends were 4 bases for V and 3 bases for J; bases not matched to a gene: 6. The germline CDR1 and CDR2 sequences are LNHDA and SQIVND (reference sequence). The CDR3 DNA reads as TGTGCCAGTAGTAAGACAGGGACCCTCTACGAGCAGTACTTC. This codes for CASSKTGTLYEQYF.

The chain recombines TRBV27 with TRBJ2-1; tentatively, D is TRBD2 (6 bases). The CDR3 extends over 14 amino acids. V shed 2 bases and J shed 10 bases, with 15 bases lying between them. The germline CDR1 and CDR2 sequences are MNHEY and SMNVEV (reference sequence). In nucleotides, the CDR3 is TGTGCCAGCAGTTTAGCGGGACGGACAATGGAGCAGTTCTTC. Protein: CASSLAGRTMEQFF.

This clone has just a few counts. V and J are TRBV7-3 and TRBJ2-7; the match to TRBD2 covers 7 bases. CDR1 is SGHTA and CDR2 is FQGTGA in the germline V gene. This CDR3 is built from 15 residues. Trimming removed 2 bases from V and 2 bases from J; junction bases left unmatched: 6. CDR3: CASSLASGRTYEQYF. In DNA form, the CDR3 reads TGTGCCAGCAGCTTAGCTAGCGGCCGCACCTACGAGCAGTACTTC.

The rearrangement joins TRBV30 to TRBJ1-4, with D maybe TRBD1 (5 bases). Germline loops: CDR1 GTSNPN, CDR2 SVGIG (reference sequence). The CDR3 covers 13 residues. Trimming pared 2 bases from V and 12 bases from J, leaving 16 bases between. CDR3 amino acids: CAWSRWGNTELFF. The CDR3 DNA is TGTGCCTGGAGTAGGTGGGGCAATACGGAACTGTTTTTT.

The gene calls are TRBV7-2 and TRBJ1-2; no clear D gene. V dropped 5 bases and J dropped 0 bases, with 13 bases sitting between them. The CDR3 runs 15 residues. The germline V gene encodes CDR1 SGHTA and CDR2 FQGNSA. CDR3 sequence (DNA): TGTGCCAGCAGCGTAAAGACCGGGCCTAACTATGGCTACACCTTC. Translated: CASSVKTGPNYGYTF.

The rearrangement links TRBV6-5 to TRBJ2-6; no reliable D call. The CDR3 is made up of 16 amino acids. V lost 0 bases, J lost 11 bases, and 17 bases lay in between. In germline, CDR1 is MNHEY, CDR2 SVGAGI. CDR3 loop: CASSYSASGVVHVLTF. CDR3 DNA: TGTGCCAGCAGTTACTCGGCGTCAGGAGTGGTCCACGTCCTGACTTTC.

This sequence joins TRBV19 and TRBJ1-2, with D perhaps matching TRBD1 (5 bases). Trimming removed 5 bases at V and 4 bases at J, with 8 bases between. Germline V lookup: CDR1 LNHDA, CDR2 SQIVND (reference sequence). This CDR3 contains 12 residues. The CDR3 DNA sequence: TGTGCCAGTAGTGGGGACCTCTATGGCTACACCTTC. This encodes CASSGDLYGYTF.

CDR3 coding DNA: TGTGCCAGCAGCTCGCGAGCACCGAACACTGAAGCTTTCTTT. It is translated as CASSSRAPNTEAFF. The chain joins TRBV7-8 to TRBJ1-1; D remains ambiguous. Germline lookup yields CDR1 SGHVS and CDR2 FQNEAQ. The CDR3 is 14 residues long. The V end lost 4 bases, the J end lost 1 base, and 10 bases lay between the germline ends.